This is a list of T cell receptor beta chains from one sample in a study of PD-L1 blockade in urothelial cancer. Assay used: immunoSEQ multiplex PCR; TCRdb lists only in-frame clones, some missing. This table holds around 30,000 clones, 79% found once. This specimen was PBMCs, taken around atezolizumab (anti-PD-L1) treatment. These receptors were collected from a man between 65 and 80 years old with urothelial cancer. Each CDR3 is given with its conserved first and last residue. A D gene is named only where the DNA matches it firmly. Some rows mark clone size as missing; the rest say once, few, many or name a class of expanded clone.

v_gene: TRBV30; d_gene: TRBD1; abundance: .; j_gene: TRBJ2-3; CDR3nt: TGTGCCTGGAGACAGGGGGCAACAGATACGCAGTATTTT; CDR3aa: CAWRQGATDTQYF
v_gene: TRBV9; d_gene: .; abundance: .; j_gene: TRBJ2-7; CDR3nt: TGTGCCAGCAGCCTAAGGGGGGACAGCAACTACGAGCAGTACTTC; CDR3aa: CASSLRGDSNYEQYF
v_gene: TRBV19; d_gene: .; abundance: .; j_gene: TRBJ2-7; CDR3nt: TGTGCCAGTAGAAGAGGGACACAATCCTACGAGCAGTACTTC; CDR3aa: CASRRGTQSYEQYF
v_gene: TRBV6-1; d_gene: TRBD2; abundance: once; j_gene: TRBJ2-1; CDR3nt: TGTGCCAGCAGTGTACTAGCGGGGGGGACGAATGAGCAGTTCTTC; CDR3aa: CASSVLAGGTNEQFF
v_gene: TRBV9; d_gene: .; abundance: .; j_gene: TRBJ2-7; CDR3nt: TGCACCTATGTAAGTCGTAGCTCCTACGAGCAGTACTTC; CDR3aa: CTYVSRSSYEQYF
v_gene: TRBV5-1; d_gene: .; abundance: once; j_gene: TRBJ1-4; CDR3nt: TGCGCCAGCAGCTTGGGTATGAATGAAAAACTGTTTTTT; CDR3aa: CASSLGMNEKLFF
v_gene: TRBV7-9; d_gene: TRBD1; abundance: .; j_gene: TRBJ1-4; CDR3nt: TGTGCCAGCAGCGTAGGGACAGCCGGGCATGAAAAACTGTTTTTT; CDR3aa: CASSVGTAGHEKLFF
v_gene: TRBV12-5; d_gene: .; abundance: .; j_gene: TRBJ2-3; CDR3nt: TGTGCTAGTGGTTTGCAAGCGGAGGATACGCAGTATTTT; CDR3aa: CASGLQAEDTQYF
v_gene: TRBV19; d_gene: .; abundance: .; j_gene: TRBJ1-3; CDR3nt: TGTGCCAGCAAGCAGGGCGACTTCTCTGGAAACACCATATATTTT; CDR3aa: CASKQGDFSGNTIYF
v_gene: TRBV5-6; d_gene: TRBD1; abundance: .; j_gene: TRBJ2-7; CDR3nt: TGTGCCAGCAGCTGGGGACAGGGTAGGGGGGCCTACGAGCAGTACTTC; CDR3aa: CASSWGQGRGAYEQYF
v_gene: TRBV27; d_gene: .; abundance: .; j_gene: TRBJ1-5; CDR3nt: TGTGCCGGCAGCGTAAAACAGGGACGGCCCCAGCATTTT; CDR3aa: CAGSVKQGRPQHF
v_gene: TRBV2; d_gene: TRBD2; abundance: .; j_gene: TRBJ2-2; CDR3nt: TGTGCCAGCATCGGAGACGGACTAGCGGGAGCCGGGGAGCTGTTTTTT; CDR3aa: CASIGDGLAGAGELFF
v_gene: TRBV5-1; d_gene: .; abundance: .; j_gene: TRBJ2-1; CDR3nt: TGCGCCAGCACCTCGAGGGGGTCAGCGGAGCAGTTCTTC; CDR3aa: CASTSRGSAEQFF
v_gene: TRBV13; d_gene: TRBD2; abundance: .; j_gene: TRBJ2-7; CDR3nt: TGTGCCAGCAGCCGCGGGACTAGCGGCTCCTACGAGCAGTACTTC; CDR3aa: CASSRGTSGSYEQYF
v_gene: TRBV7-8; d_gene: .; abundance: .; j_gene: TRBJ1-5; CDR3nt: TGTGCCAGCAGCCTCCAATACAGGGATCAGCCCCAGCATTTT; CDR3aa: CASSLQYRDQPQHF
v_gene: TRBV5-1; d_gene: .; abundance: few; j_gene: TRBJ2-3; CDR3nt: TGCGCCAGCAGCTTGAATGGCGGCCCCACAGATACGCAGTATTTT; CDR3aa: CASSLNGGPTDTQYF
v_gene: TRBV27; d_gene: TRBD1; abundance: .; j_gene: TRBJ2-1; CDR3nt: TGTGCCAGCGGCTACGACAGGGGTGAGCAGTTCTTC; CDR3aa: CASGYDRGEQFF
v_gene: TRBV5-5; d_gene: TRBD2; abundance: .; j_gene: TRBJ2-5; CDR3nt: TGTGCCAGCAGCCGTGATAGCGGGAGGCTAGGAGAGACCCAGTACTTC; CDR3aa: CASSRDSGRLGETQYF
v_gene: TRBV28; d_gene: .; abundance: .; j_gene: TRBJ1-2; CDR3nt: TGTGCCAGCAGTTTATCCGGGAGCTATGGCTACACCTTC; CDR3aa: CASSLSGSYGYTF
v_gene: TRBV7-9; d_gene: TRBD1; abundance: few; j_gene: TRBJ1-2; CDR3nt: TGTGCCAGCAGCTTAACACAGGGGGCTAACTATGGCTACACCTTC; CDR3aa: CASSLTQGANYGYTF
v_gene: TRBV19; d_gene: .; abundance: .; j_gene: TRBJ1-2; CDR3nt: TGTGCCAGTAGTAGAGGAGGGTACTATGGCTACACCTTC; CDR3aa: CASSRGGYYGYTF
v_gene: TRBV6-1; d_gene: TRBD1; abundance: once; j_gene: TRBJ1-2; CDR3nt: TGTGCCAGCAGTGAAAAAGGGGTATCAGGGGGCTATGGCTACACCTTC; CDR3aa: CASSEKGVSGGYGYTF
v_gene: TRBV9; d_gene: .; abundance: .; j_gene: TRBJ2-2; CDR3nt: TGTGCCAGCAGCGTAGGAGCGGACGGTCGGACCGGGGAGCTGTTTTTT; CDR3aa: CASSVGADGRTGELFF
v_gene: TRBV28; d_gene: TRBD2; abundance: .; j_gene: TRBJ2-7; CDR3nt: TGTGCCAGCAGTATCCCTAGCGGGTATGAGCAGTACTTC; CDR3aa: CASSIPSGYEQYF
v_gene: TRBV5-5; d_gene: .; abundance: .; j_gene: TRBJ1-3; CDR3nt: TGTGCCAGCAGCTTCGCGCCTGCAGGAAACACCATATATTTT; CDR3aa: CASSFAPAGNTIYF
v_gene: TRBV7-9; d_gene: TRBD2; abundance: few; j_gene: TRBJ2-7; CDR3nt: TGTGCCAGCAGCGCTCGGGGGACTAGCGGCTACGAGCAGTACTTC; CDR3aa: CASSARGTSGYEQYF
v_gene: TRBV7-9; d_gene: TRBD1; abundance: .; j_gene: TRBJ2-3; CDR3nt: TGTGCCAGCAGCTTAGAGGCAGGGGGCGTAACAGCAGATACGCAGTATTTT; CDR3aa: CASSLEAGGVTADTQYF
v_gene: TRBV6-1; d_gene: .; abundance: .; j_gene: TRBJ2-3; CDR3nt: TGTGCCAGCGCGGCCGGAGGAGAAACAGATACGCAGTATTTT; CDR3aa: CASAAGGETDTQYF
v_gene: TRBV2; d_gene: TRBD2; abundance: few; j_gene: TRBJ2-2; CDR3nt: TGTGCCAGCAGTGTCCGACTAGCGGGAGAGTGGGGCGGGGAGCTGTTTTTT; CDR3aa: CASSVRLAGEWGGELFF
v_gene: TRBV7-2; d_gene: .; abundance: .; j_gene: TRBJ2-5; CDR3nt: TGTGCCAGCAGCTTACCAGGGGCTACCCAGTACTTC; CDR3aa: CASSLPGATQYF
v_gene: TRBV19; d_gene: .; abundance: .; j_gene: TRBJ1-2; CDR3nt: TGTGCCAGTAGTCCCTTTGCTAGCAGAGCTAACTATGGCTACACCTTC; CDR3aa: CASSPFASRANYGYTF
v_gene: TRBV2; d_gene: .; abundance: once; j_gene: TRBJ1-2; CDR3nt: TGTGCCAGCAAAGCCGAAGGGGGCTATGGCTACACCTTC; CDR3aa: CASKAEGGYGYTF
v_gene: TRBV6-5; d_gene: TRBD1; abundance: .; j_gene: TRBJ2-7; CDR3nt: TGTGCCAGCAGTTACGCCGGGGACAGGTCATCCTACGAGCAGTACTTC; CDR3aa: CASSYAGDRSSYEQYF
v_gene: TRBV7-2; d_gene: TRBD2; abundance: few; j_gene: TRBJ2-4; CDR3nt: TGTGCCAGCAGCTTAGGTGTCGGGAGGGCCGTAAACATTCAGTACTTC; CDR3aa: CASSLGVGRAVNIQYF
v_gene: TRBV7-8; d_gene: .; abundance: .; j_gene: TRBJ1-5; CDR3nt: TGTGCCAGCAGCCCCCTAGAAGGTGTATCGCCCCAGCATTTT; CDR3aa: CASSPLEGVSPQHF
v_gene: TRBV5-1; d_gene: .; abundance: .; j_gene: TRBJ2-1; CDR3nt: TGCGCCAGCAGCTTGTCCAACCAGGGAAGGATACAATATGAGCAGTTCTTC; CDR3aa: CASSLSNQGRIQYEQFF
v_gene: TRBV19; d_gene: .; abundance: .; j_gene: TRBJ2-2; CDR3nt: TGTGCCAGTAGTACGATAACAGGGACCGGGGAGCTGTTTTTT; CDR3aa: CASSTITGTGELFF
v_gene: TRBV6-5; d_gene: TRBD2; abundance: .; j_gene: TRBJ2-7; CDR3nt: TGTGCCAGCAGTTACTCGACTAGCGGGACCTACGAGCAGTACTTC; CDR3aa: CASSYSTSGTYEQYF
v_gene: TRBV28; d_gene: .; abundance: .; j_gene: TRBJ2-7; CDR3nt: TGTGCCACCTCCGAGCGGGTCTCCTACGAGCAGTACTTC; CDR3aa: CATSERVSYEQYF
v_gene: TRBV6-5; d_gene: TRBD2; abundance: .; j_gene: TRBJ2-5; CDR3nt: TGTGCCAGCAGTTCCGGGGGGGCGGGGGGAGCAAGGACCCAGTACTTC; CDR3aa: CASSSGGAGGARTQYF
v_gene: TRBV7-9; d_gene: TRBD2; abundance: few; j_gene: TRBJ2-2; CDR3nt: TGTGCCACCCGACTAGCGGGGAACACCGGGGAGCTGTTTTTT; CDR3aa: CATRLAGNTGELFF
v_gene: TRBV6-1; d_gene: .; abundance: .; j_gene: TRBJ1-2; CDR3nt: TGTGCCAGCAGTGAATCGGGGGGTGACTATGGCTACACCTTC; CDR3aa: CASSESGGDYGYTF
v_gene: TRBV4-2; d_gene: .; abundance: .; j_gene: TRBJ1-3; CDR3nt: TGTGCCAGCAGCCCCAGGGGCCCATCTGGAAACACCATATATTTT; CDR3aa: CASSPRGPSGNTIYF
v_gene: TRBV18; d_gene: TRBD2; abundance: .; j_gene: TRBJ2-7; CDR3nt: TGTGCCAGCTCACGGACTAGCCTGCCCGAGCAGTACTTC; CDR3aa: CASSRTSLPEQYF
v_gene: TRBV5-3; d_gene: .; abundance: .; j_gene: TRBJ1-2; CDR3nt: TGTGCCAGATCTTTTGGGTGGGGGGGCAACTATGGCTACACCTTC; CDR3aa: CARSFGWGGNYGYTF
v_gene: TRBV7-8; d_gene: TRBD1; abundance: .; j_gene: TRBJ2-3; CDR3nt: TGTGCCAGCAGCTCACCGGGACAGGGGCCATCTACGCAGTATTTT; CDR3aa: CASSSPGQGPSTQYF
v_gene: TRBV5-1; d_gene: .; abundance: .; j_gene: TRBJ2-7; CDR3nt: TGCGCCAGCAAAAGCTTCACCAGGGGTTACGAGCAGTACTTC; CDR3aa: CASKSFTRGYEQYF
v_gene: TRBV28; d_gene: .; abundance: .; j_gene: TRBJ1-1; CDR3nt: TGTGCCAGCAGTGCCGAACCGGGAGCTGATTTCTTT; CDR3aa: CASSAEPGADFF
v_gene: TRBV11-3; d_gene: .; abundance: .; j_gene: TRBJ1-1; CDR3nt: TGTGCCAGCAGCTTAGTCGCCAGTAATGAAGCTTTCTTT; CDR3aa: CASSLVASNEAFF
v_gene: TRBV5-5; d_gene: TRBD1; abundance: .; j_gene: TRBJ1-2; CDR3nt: TGTGCCAGCAGCCGAGGGACAGGGGGTAGGAGTGGCTACACCTTC; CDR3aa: CASSRGTGGRSGYTF
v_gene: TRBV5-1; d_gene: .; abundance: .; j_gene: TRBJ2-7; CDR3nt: TGCGCCAGCAGCTTGGATGGAGGGGGCAGCTACGAGCAGTACTTC; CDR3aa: CASSLDGGGSYEQYF
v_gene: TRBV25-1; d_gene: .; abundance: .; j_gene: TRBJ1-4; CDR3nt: TGTGCCAGCACCGAGGGAGGGCGGGGTGAAAAACTGTTTTTT; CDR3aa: CASTEGGRGEKLFF
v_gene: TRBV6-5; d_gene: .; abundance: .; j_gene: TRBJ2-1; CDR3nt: TGTGCCAGCAGAAAAGGGGGTTACAATGAGCAGTTCTTC; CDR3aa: CASRKGGYNEQFF
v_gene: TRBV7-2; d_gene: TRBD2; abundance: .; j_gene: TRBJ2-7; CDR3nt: TGTGCCAGCAGCCCCCTGGGACTAGCGGCCTACGAGCAGTACTTC; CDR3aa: CASSPLGLAAYEQYF
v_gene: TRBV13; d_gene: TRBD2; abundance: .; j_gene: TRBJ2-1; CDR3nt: TGTGCCAGCAGCCGTCTCTCTAGCGGGGGGCCCAATGAGCAGTTCTTC; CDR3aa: CASSRLSSGGPNEQFF